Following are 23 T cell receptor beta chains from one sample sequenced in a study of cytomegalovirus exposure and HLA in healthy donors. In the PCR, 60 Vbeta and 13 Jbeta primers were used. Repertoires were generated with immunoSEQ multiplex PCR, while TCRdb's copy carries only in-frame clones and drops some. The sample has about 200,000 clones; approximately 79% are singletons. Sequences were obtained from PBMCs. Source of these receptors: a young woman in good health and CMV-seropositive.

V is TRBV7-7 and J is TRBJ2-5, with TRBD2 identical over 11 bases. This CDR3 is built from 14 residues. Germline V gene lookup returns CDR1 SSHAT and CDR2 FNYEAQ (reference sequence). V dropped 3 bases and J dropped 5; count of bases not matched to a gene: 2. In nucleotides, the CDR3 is TGTGCCAGCAGCTTGACTAGCGGGGTGGAGACCCAGTACTTC. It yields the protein CASSLTSGVETQYF.

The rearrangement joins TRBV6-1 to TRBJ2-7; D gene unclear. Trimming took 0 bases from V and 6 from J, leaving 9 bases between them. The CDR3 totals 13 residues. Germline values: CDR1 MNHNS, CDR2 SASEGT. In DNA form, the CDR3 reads TGTGCCAGCAGTGAAGCCCAGACACCCGAGCAGTACTTC. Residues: CASSEAQTPEQYF.

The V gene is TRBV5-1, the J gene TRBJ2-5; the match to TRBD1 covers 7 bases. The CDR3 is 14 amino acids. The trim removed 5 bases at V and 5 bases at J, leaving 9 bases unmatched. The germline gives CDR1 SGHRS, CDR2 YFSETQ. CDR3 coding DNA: TGCGCCAGCAGACCGACAGGGTCGAGCGAGACCCAGTACTTC. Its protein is CASRPTGSSETQYF.

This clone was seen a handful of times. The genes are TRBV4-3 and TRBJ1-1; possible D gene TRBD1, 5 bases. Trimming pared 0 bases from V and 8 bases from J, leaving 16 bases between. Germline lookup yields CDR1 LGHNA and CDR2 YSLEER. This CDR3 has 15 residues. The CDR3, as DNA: TGCGCCAGCAGCCAAGATAAGGGGCTTTTGGGGGAAGCTTTCTTT. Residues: CASSQDKGLLGEAFF.

CDR3 coding DNA: TGTGCCAGCAGCGGCAGGCCGTCAGGCACTGAAGCTTTCTTT. Its translation: CASSGRPSGTEAFF. This chain joins TRBV11-3 and TRBJ1-1; D not resolved. CDR3 length: 14 residues. The V end was cut by 5 bases, the J end by 4 bases, with 14 bases between. Germline V gene lookup returns CDR1 SGHNT and CDR2 YENEEA.

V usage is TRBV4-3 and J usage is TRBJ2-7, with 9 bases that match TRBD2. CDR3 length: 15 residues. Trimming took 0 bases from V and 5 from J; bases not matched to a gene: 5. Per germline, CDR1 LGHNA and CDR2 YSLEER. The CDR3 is CASSQDDGLANEQYF. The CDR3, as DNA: TGCGCCAGCAGCCAAGATGATGGACTAGCGAACGAGCAGTACTTC.

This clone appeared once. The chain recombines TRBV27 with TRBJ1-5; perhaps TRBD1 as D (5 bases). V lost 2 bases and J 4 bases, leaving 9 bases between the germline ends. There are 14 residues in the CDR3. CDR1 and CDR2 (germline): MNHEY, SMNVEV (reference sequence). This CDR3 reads CASSLQRTNQPQHF. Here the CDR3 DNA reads TGTGCCAGCAGTTTACAACGGACAAATCAGCCCCAGCATTTT.

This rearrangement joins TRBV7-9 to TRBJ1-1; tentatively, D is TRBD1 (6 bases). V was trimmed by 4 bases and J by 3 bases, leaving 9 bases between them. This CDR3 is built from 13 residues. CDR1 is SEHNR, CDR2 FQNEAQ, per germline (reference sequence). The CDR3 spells CASSSRGDTEAFF. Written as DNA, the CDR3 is TGTGCCAGCAGCTCCAGGGGAGACACTGAAGCTTTCTTT.

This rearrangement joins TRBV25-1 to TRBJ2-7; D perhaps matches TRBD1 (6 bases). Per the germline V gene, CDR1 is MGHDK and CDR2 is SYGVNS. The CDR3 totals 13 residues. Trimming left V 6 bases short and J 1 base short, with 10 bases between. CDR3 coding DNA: TGTGCCAGCAGCTTACAGGGTTCCTACGAGCAGTACTTC. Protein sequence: CASSLQGSYEQYF.

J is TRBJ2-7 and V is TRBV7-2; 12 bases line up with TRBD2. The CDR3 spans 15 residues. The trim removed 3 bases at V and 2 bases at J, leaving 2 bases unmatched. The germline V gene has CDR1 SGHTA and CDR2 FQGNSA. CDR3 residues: CASSFGLAGTYEQYF. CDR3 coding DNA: TGTGCCAGCAGCTTCGGACTAGCGGGGACCTACGAGCAGTACTTC.

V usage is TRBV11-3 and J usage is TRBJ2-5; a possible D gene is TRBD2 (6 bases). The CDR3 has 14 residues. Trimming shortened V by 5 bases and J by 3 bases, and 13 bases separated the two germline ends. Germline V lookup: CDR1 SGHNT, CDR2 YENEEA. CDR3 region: CASSPRGGEETQYF. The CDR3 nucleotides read TGTGCCAGCAGCCCCCGGGGAGGAGAAGAGACCCAGTACTTC.

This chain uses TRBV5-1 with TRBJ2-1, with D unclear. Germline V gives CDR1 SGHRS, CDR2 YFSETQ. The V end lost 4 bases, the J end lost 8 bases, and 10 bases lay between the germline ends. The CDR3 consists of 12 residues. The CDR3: CASSLRYDEQFF. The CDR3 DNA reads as TGCGCCAGCAGCCTGAGATACGATGAGCAGTTCTTC.

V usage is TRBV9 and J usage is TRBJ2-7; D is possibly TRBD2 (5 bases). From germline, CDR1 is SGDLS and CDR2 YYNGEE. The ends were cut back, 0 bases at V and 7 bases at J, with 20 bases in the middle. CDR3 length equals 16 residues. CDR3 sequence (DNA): TGTGCCAGCAGCGTAGGGGCGGCGGGTACTTGGGAGGAGCAGTACTTC. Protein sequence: CASSVGAAGTWEEQYF.

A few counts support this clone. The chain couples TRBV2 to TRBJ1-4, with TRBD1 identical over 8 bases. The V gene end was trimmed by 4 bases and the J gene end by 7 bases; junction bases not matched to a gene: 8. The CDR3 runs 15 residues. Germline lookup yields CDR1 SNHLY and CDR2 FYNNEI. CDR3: CASSGRTGKREKLFF. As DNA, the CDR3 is TGTGCCAGCAGTGGTCGGACAGGGAAGCGTGAAAAACTGTTTTTT.

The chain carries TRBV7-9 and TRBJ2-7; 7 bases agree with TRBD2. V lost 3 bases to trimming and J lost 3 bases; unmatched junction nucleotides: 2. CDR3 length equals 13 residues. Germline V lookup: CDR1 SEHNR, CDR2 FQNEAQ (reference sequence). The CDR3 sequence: CASSFRTSYEQYF. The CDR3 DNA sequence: TGTGCCAGCAGCTTCCGGACTAGCTACGAGCAGTACTTC.

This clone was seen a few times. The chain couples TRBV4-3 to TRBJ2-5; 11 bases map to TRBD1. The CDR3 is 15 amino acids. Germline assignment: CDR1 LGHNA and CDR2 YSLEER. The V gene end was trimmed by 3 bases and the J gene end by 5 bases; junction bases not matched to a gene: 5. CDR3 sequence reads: CASSHGGTGGETQYF. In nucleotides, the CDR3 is TGCGCCAGCAGCCACGGCGGGACAGGGGGGGAGACCCAGTACTTC.

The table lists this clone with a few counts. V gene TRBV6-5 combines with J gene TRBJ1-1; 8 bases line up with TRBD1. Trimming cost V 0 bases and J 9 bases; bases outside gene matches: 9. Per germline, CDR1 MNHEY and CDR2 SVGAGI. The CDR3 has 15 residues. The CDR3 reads CASSYSGTGVSKAFF. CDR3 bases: TGTGCCAGCAGTTACTCTGGGACAGGCGTCTCGAAAGCTTTCTTT.

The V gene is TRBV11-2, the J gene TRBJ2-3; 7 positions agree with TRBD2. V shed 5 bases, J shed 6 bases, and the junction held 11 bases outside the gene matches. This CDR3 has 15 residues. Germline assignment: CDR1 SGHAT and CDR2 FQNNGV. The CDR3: CASSVRLAEADTQYF. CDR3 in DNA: TGTGCCAGCAGCGTGAGGCTAGCGGAGGCGGATACGCAGTATTTT. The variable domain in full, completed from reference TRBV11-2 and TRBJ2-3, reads EAGVAQSPRYKIIEKRQSVAFWCNPISGHATLYWYQQILGQGPKLLIQFQNNGVVDDSQLPKDRFSAERLKGVDSTLKIQPAKLEDSAVYLCASSVRLAEADTQYFGPGTRLTVL.

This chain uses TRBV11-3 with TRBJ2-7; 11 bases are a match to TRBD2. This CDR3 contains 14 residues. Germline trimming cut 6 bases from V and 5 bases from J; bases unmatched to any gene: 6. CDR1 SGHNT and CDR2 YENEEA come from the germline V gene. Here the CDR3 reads CASRTSGIVDEQYF. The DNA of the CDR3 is TGTGCCAGCAGGACTAGCGGGATTGTCGACGAGCAGTACTTC.

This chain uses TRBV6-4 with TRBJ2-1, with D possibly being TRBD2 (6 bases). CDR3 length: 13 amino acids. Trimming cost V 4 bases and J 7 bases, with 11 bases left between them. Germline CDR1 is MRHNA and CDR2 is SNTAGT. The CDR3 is CASSVGLGNEQFF. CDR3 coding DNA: TGTGCCAGCAGTGTGGGACTCGGGAATGAGCAGTTCTTC.

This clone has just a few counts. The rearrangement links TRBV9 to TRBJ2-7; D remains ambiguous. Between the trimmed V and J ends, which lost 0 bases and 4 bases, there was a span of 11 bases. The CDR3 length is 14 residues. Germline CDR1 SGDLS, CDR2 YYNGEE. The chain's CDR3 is CASSVDPKTYEQYF. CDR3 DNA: TGTGCCAGCAGCGTAGACCCCAAGACTTACGAGCAGTACTTC.

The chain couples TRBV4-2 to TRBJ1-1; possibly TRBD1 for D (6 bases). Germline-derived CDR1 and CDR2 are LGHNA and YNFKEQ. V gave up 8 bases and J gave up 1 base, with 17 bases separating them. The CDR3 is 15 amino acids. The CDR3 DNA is TGTGCCAGCCGACCAAGAAGGACAGAGAACACTGAAGCTTTCTTT. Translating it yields CASRPRRTENTEAFF.

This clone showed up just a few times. CDR3 protein: CASRQSNQPQHF. DNA of the CDR3: TGTGCCAGTCGACAGAGCAATCAGCCCCAGCATTTT. The gene calls are TRBV2 and TRBJ1-5; D is perhaps TRBD1 (5 bases). The CDR3 totals 12 residues. CDR1 and CDR2 from the germline V gene are SNHLY and FYNNEI. V gave up 9 bases and J gave up 1 base, with 7 bases separating them.